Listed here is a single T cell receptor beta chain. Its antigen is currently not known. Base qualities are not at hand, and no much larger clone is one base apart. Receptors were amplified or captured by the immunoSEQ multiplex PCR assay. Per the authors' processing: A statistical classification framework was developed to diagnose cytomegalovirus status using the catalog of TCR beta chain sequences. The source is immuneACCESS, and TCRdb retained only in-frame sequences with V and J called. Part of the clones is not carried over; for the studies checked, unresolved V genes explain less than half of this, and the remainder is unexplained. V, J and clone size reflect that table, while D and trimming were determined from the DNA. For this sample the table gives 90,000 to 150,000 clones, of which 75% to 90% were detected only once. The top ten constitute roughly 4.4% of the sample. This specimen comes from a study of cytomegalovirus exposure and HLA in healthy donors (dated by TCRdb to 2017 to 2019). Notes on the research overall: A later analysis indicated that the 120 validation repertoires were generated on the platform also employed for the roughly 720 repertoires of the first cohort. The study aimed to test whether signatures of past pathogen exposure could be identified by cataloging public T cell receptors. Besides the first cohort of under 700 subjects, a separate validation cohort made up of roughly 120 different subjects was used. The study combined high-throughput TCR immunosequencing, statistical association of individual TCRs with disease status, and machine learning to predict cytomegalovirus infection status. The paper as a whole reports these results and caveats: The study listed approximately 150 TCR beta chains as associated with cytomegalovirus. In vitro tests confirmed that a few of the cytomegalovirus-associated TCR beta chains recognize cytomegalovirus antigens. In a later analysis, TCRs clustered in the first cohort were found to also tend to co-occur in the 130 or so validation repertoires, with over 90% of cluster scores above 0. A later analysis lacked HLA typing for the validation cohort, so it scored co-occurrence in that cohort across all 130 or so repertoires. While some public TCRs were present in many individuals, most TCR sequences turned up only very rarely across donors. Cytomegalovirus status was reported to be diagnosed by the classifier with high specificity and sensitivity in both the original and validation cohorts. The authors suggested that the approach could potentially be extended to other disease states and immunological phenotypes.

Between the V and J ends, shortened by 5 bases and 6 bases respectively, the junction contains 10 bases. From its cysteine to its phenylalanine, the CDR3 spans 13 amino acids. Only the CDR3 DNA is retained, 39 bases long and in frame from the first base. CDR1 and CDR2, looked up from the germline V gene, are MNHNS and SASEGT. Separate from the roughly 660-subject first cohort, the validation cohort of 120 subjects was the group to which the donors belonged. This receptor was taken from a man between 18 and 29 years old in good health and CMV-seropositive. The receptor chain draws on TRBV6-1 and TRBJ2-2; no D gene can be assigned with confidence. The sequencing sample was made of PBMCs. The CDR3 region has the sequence CASSIQSPGELFF. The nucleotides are TGTGCCAGCAGTATACAGTCCCCCGGGGAGCTGTTTTTT.